The 20 T cell receptor beta chains given below trace back to one sample, sequenced in a study of technical replicates of blood from a few donors. Repertoires were generated with immunoSEQ multiplex PCR, while TCRdb's copy carries only in-frame clones and drops some. The sample has about 88,000 clones, 92% seen once. The sequenced sample consisted of T cells isolated from PBMCs. The receptors come from a human donor in good health.

This clone was seen only a few times. V usage is TRBV29-1 and J usage is TRBJ1-1; D not resolved. CDR1 SQVTM and CDR2 ANQGSEA come from the germline V gene. This CDR3 is 11 amino acids long. Trimming shortened V by 4 bases and J by 3 bases, and 6 bases separated the two germline ends. For the CDR3, the DNA is TGCAGCGTTGTTTCTTACACTGAAGCTTTCTTT. Protein sequence: CSVVSYTEAFF.

The chain combines TRBV5-1 with TRBJ2-7; 7 nucleotides line up with TRBD1. V lost 3 bases and J lost 4; bases outside the gene matches: 10. The germline V gene has CDR1 SGHRS and CDR2 YFSETQ. CDR3 length: 15 residues. The CDR3 here is CASSSTPGQLYEQYF. CDR3 sequence (DNA): TGCGCCAGCAGCTCAACCCCGGGACAGCTATACGAGCAGTACTTC.

CDR3 region: CASSQDGGSDTQYF. CDR3 DNA sequence: TGCGCCAGCAGCCAAGATGGGGGGTCAGATACGCAGTATTTT. The chain employs TRBV4-1 and TRBJ2-3; the D gene is possibly TRBD2 (6 bases). The germline V gene encodes CDR1 MGHRA and CDR2 YSYEKL. Trimming removed 0 bases at V and 4 bases at J, with 8 bases between. This CDR3 has 14 amino acids.

This clone was observed a single time. This chain links TRBV18 with TRBJ2-2, with D possibly matching TRBD1 (6 bases). This CDR3 is built from 14 residues. V lost 3 bases and J 6 bases, leaving 11 bases between the germline ends. Germline CDR1 and CDR2: KGHSH and LQKENI. The CDR3 bases are TGTGCCAGCTCACCCCGGGACACTCCCGGGGAGCTGTTTTTT. It translates to CASSPRDTPGELFF.

The genes are TRBV28 and TRBJ2-7, with TRBD1 as a possible D gene (5 bases). Germline lookup yields CDR1 MDHEN and CDR2 SYDVKM. CDR3 size: 9 residues. With 10 bases removed from V and 7 bases from J, the gap between germline ends came to 8 bases. For the CDR3, the DNA is TGTGCCACAGGGCGGGAGCAGTACTTC. It is translated as CATGREQYF.

The chain recombines TRBV7-9 with TRBJ2-5, with a weak D call TRBD2 (6 bases). There are 13 residues in the CDR3. V was cut by 5 bases and J by 5 bases, with 12 bases left in between. Germline assignment: CDR1 SEHNR and CDR2 FQNEAQ (reference sequence). This CDR3 is CASSPGGIETQYF. The CDR3 DNA follows: TGTGCCAGCAGCCCGGGCGGGATTGAGACCCAGTACTTC.

The V call is TRBV10-1, the J call TRBJ2-7; TRBD1 agrees at 7 bases. V was pared by 5 bases and J by 2 bases, with 6 bases of the junction left unmatched. The CDR3 runs 14 residues. Germline values: CDR1 WNHNN, CDR2 SYGVQD (reference sequence). The CDR3 DNA is TGCGCCAGCAGTAATACAGGGGAAACCTACGAGCAGTACTTC. This encodes CASSNTGETYEQYF.

The gene calls are TRBV4-1 and TRBJ2-1; unclear D gene. V lost 1 base and J lost 12, with 13 bases in between. This CDR3 has 13 residues. CDR1 and CDR2 from the germline V gene are MGHRA and YSYEKL. CDR3 nucleotides: TGCGCCAGCAGCCAAGGAGTGAGGCTCGGGCAGTTCTTC. It is translated as CASSQGVRLGQFF.

The chain has TRBV18 and TRBJ2-7; D may be TRBD2 (5 bases). The germline V and J ends were trimmed by 3 bases and 2 bases, with 14 bases remaining between them. Germline lookup yields CDR1 KGHSH and CDR2 LQKENI. This CDR3 comprises 15 residues. In nucleotides, the CDR3 is TGTGCCAGCTCACCCCCTGCGGGCGGAACCTACGAGCAGTACTTC. This sequence encodes CASSPPAGGTYEQYF.

The chain recombines TRBV18 with TRBJ1-2; tentative D call: TRBD1 (5 bases). The CDR3 covers 14 residues. With 3 bases removed from V and 4 bases from J, the gap between germline ends came to 12 bases. Germline-derived CDR1 and CDR2 are KGHSH and LQKENI. CDR3 in DNA: TGTGCCAGCTCACCTGACAGACCACTCTATGGCTACACCTTC. Protein sequence: CASSPDRPLYGYTF.

The CDR3 loop is CASSSLIPSLALPPYEQYF. The DNA for the CDR3 is TGTGCCAGCAGTTCCCTAATCCCCTCACTAGCGCTCCCTCCCTACGAGCAGTACTTC. V usage is TRBV28 and J usage is TRBJ2-7; 7 bases align to TRBD2. The V gene end was trimmed by 4 bases and the J gene end by 2 bases; junction bases not matched to a gene: 20. The CDR3 loop spans 19 amino acids. Germline V gene data show CDR1 as MDHEN and CDR2 as SYDVKM.

This chain joins TRBV4-1 and TRBJ2-3; TRBD2 agrees at 7 bases. Germline CDR1 reads MGHRA; CDR2 reads YSYEKL. The trim removed 4 bases at V and 2 bases at J, leaving 12 bases unmatched. The length of the CDR3 is 17 residues. The CDR3 protein is CASSPSSGGSFTDTQYF. The CDR3 DNA reads TGCGCCAGCAGCCCCTCTAGCGGAGGGTCTTTCACAGATACGCAGTATTTT.

The chain recombines TRBV7-2 with TRBJ2-5; 14 bases are shared with TRBD2. This CDR3 is 16 amino acids long. Trimming cost V 1 base and J 5 bases; bases outside gene matches: 3. The germline V gene has CDR1 SGHTA and CDR2 FQGNSA. In DNA form, the CDR3 reads TGTGCCAGCAGCTTAGGGACTAGCGGGGGGCTGGAGACCCAGTACTTC. Translated: CASSLGTSGGLETQYF.

V usage is TRBV7-9 and J usage is TRBJ2-7, with no clear D. V was shortened by 6 bases and J by 0 bases, with 24 bases between the two germline ends. CDR3 size: 18 residues. The V gene's germline CDR1 is SEHNR and CDR2 FQNEAQ (reference sequence). This CDR3 is CASSALFFHVLSSYEQYF. The CDR3 DNA reads TGTGCCAGCAGTGCCCTATTCTTTCACGTCCTTAGCTCCTACGAGCAGTACTTC.

This chain links TRBV5-6 with TRBJ1-2; 10 nucleotides agree with TRBD1. The length of the CDR3 is 16 residues. Germline trimming cut 4 bases from V and 2 bases from J; bases unmatched to any gene: 8. The germline V gene encodes CDR1 SGHDT and CDR2 YYEEEE. CDR3 in amino acids: CASSPIPGQGNYGYTF. The CDR3 nucleotides read TGTGCCAGCAGCCCTATTCCGGGACAGGGGAACTATGGCTACACCTTC.

The genes are TRBV4-1 and TRBJ2-4; D gene ambiguous. CDR1 MGHRA and CDR2 YSYEKL come from the germline V gene. The CDR3 covers 15 residues. V lost 3 bases to trimming and J lost 0 bases, with 9 bases between them. The CDR3 bases are TGCGCCAGCAGCCACCCCTTTCTAGCCAAAAACATTCAGTACTTC. Its protein is CASSHPFLAKNIQYF.

The gene calls are TRBV28 and TRBJ1-2; D is unclear. The V end lost 6 bases, the J end lost 6 bases, and 5 bases lay between the germline ends. The CDR3 runs 10 residues. Germline lookup yields CDR1 MDHEN and CDR2 SYDVKM. CDR3 sequence reads: CASREDGYTF. CDR3 DNA: TGTGCCAGCAGAGAGGATGGCTACACCTTC.

The V call is TRBV9, the J call TRBJ2-1; D might be TRBD2 (5 bases). From germline, CDR1 is SGDLS and CDR2 YYNGEE. V was cut by 2 bases and J by 0 bases, with 15 bases left in between. There are 17 residues in the CDR3. Here the CDR3 DNA reads TGTGCCAGCAGCGTGATCAGCGGAGCGTACTCCTACAATGAGCAGTTCTTC. This gives the protein CASSVISGAYSYNEQFF.

This rearrangement joins TRBV28 to TRBJ1-1; a possible D gene is TRBD1 (5 bases). Germline CDR1 and CDR2: MDHEN and SYDVKM. The V gene lost 8 bases and the J gene lost 0 bases, with 19 bases spanning the gap. The CDR3 length is 16 residues. CDR3 loop: CASASYGGTLNTEAFF. The CDR3 DNA is TGTGCCAGCGCCTCCTACGGGGGGACCTTGAACACTGAAGCTTTCTTT.

V is TRBV9 and J is TRBJ1-1, with 7 bases lining up with TRBD1. V lost 3 bases to trimming and J lost 5 bases; unmatched junction nucleotides: 10. Germline V lookup: CDR1 SGDLS, CDR2 YYNGEE. The CDR3 consists of 15 residues. CDR3 sequence reads: CASSAGLTGLTEAFF. CDR3 DNA: TGTGCCAGCAGCGCTGGTTTGACAGGGCTTACTGAAGCTTTCTTT.